The 8 T cell receptor beta chains listed next were all sequenced from one sample in a study of blood T cell repertoires in COVID-19. Sequencing used immunoSEQ multiplex PCR; TCRdb keeps in-frame clones, though not all of them. The table lists about 250,000 clones, roughly 87% of them singletons. Sequencing was performed on PBMCs or T cells enriched from blood (not recorded which). These receptors were obtained from a woman aged 25 to 39 with acute COVID-19.

This rearrangement joins TRBV9 to TRBJ1-4; 7 nucleotides align to TRBD1. The CDR3 sequence is 14 residues long. V gave up 0 bases and J gave up 13 bases; unmatched junction bases: 9. Germline loops: CDR1 SGDLS, CDR2 YYNGEE. CDR3 loop: CASSVGAGGTGLFF. The DNA of the CDR3 is TGTGCCAGCAGCGTAGGGGCAGGGGGAACGGGACTGTTTTTT.

The chain joins TRBV6-5 to TRBJ1-2; tentatively, D is TRBD1 (6 bases). This CDR3 is 13 amino acids long. From germline, CDR1 is MNHEY and CDR2 SVGAGI. V was cut by 4 bases and J by 8 bases, with 14 bases left in between. The CDR3 reads CASSSTQGRGYTF. DNA for the CDR3: TGTGCCAGCAGTTCGACACAGGGACGCGGCTACACCTTC.

The V and J genes are TRBV27 and TRBJ1-5; 9 nucleotides align to TRBD1. Germline values: CDR1 MNHEY, CDR2 SMNVEV (reference sequence). V was clipped by 2 bases and J by 3 bases; unmatched bases: 2. The CDR3 contains 15 residues. The CDR3 bases are TGTGCCAGCAGTTTAGGGACAGGGACCAATCAGCCCCAGCATTTT. Protein: CASSLGTGTNQPQHF.

This sequence joins TRBV28 and TRBJ2-1, with TRBD2 matching 8 bases. The CDR3 extends over 15 amino acids. J lost 9 bases, V lost 5 bases, and 12 bases had no gene match. Looked up from germline, CDR1 is MDHEN and CDR2 is SYDVKM. The CDR3 loop is CASSPRAGVWSEQFF. In nucleotides, the CDR3 is TGTGCCAGCAGTCCACGAGCGGGAGTATGGAGTGAGCAGTTCTTC. The whole variable domain, remainder taken from reference TRBV28 and TRBJ2-1, is DVKVTQSSRYLVKRTGEKVFLECVQDMDHENMFWYRQDPGLGLRLIYFSYDVKMKEKGDIPEGYSVSREKKERFSLILESASTNQTSMYLCASSPRAGVWSEQFFGPGTRLTVL.

The V gene is TRBV4-2, the J gene TRBJ1-4; D is undetermined. V shed 4 bases and J shed 1 base, with 13 bases lying between them. The length of the CDR3 is 16 residues. CDR1 and CDR2 (germline): LGHNA, YNFKEQ. CDR3 amino acids: CASSRATGITNEKLFF. The DNA for the CDR3 is TGTGCCAGCAGCCGGGCGACGGGGATAACTAATGAAAAACTGTTTTTT.

The chain is built from TRBV14 and TRBJ2-7, with 16 bases that match TRBD2. Per germline, CDR1 SGHDN and CDR2 FVKESK. The CDR3 sequence is 18 residues long. The V gene end was trimmed by 3 bases and the J gene end by 7 bases; junction bases not matched to a gene: 12. The CDR3 region has the DNA TGTGCCAGCAGCCACCCCGGGACTAGCGGGAGGGCCGCTGGGGAGCAGTACTTC. Residues: CASSHPGTSGRAAGEQYF.

This chain links TRBV18 with TRBJ2-1; 7 bases agree with TRBD2. The CDR3 is made up of 15 amino acids. The germline V gene has CDR1 KGHSH and CDR2 LQKENI. The V gene end was trimmed by 5 bases and the J gene end by 0 bases; junction bases not matched to a gene: 4. The DNA of the CDR3 is TGTGCCAGCTCATGGAGCGGGGACTCCTACAATGAGCAGTTCTTC. It specifies CASSWSGDSYNEQFF.

The rearrangement joins TRBV19 to TRBJ2-3, with 9 bases matching TRBD2. CDR1 is LNHDA and CDR2 is SQIVND in the germline V gene (reference sequence). This CDR3 is built from 16 residues. J was trimmed by 4 bases and V by 5 bases; bases with no gene match: 10. CDR3: CASSYGREGRSDTQYF. The CDR3 bases are TGTGCCAGTAGTTACGGGCGGGAGGGCCGGTCAGATACGCAGTATTTT.